Listed here is a single T cell receptor beta chain. The data belong to a study of blood T cell repertoires in COVID-19. Looking at the study overall: Sites in the United States, Italy and Spain provided acute and convalescent COVID-19 samples. Sample material is recorded as cDNA or gDNA derived from T cells, B-cell-depleted T cells, or PBMCs.

In the original processing: It was from reference gene primer amplification that nucleated cell counts were estimated. Generated by immunoSEQ multiplex PCR, the TCRdb table keeps only in-frame clones and is missing some. V and J calls and clone size come straight from that table; D and trimming were deduced from the DNA. The repertoire includes around 70,000 clones, 90% to 95% of them detected once, and roughly 6.1% sits in the top ten. The sequenced sample consisted of peripheral blood. The sequence came from a human donor in a cohort sampled during active COVID-19.

The CDR3 nucleotides are TGTGCCAGCTCACCCCCACAGGGACCGGACGTCTATGGCTACACCTTC. Its translation is CASSPPQGPDVYGYTF. The gene calls are TRBV18 and TRBJ1-2, with D possibly matching TRBD1 (6 bases). This CDR3 has 16 amino acids. In germline, CDR1 is KGHSH, CDR2 LQKENI. Trimming shortened V by 3 bases and J by 4 bases, and 18 bases separated the two germline ends.